This T cell receptor (beta chain) is from a study of spatial heterogeneity in lung cancer. About the study: The donors comprised about 70 untreated early-stage non-small cell lung cancer patients. PBMC samples from follow-up, when available, were sequenced at a median of approximately 24 months post-resection.

Unique molecular identifiers tagged every individual TCR cDNA molecule. TCRdb redid the calling of the 5' RACE reads with MiXCR, one entry per CDR3 protein. The sample yields fewer than 60,000 distinct CDR3 sequences, 6.5% to 7.5% seen once. Ten or more counts support this clonotype. Its antigen is still unknown. Time point reported: blood at routine non-recurrence follow-up after resection. No cells were sorted before sequencing. The whole RNA sequenced was extracted from tumor, nontumor lung or frozen PBMC. The study's findings and limits: The appearance of ubiquitous expanded tumor TCRs in blood was greater at resection than follow-up.

V lost 5 bases to trimming and J lost 6 bases, with 7 bases between them. The germline gives CDR1 MNHNY, CDR2 SVGAGI (reference sequence). This CDR3 region has 11 residues. V and J are TRBV6-6 and TRBJ1-1; D possibly corresponds to TRBD1 (5 bases). Sequenced here: PBMCs, sampled at follow-up. This receptor was obtained from a female donor with early-stage non-small cell lung cancer. The chain's CDR3 is CASSRGAEAFF. CDR3 coding DNA: TGTGCCAGCAGTAGGGGCGCTGAAGCTTTCTTT.